These 28 T cell receptor beta chains came from one sample sequenced in a study of blood T cell repertoires in COVID-19. Assay: immunoSEQ multiplex PCR; the TCRdb copy retains only in-frame clones and omits some. Of more than 110,000 clones listed, approximately 80% are singletons. Specimen: peripheral blood. The receptor set was obtained from a human donor in a cohort sampled during active COVID-19.

This clone was counted between two and nine times. The chain combines TRBV27 with TRBJ2-5; weak D call: TRBD2 (5 bases). The CDR3 contains 16 residues. The V gene lost 5 bases and the J gene lost 4 bases, with 20 bases spanning the gap. Germline CDR1 MNHEY, CDR2 SMNVEV (reference sequence). This chain's CDR3 is CASSRTLSSGLETQYF. The CDR3 nucleotides read TGTGCCAGCAGTCGCACTTTGTCAAGCGGTCTAGAGACCCAGTACTTC.

The chain uses TRBV7-2 and TRBJ2-7; D gene uncertain. CDR3 length: 12 amino acids. Trimming cost V 5 bases and J 6 bases, with 11 bases left between them. The germline gives CDR1 SGHTA, CDR2 FQGNSA. The DNA of the CDR3 is TGTGCCAGCAGCCTGTATACGGGCGAGCAGTACTTC. Residues: CASSLYTGEQYF.

The sample holds a few counts of this clone. The rearrangement links TRBV6-6 to TRBJ1-2; D ambiguous. Trimming cost V 10 bases and J 8 bases, with 11 bases left between them. The CDR3 totals 10 residues. Per germline, CDR1 MNHNY and CDR2 SVGAGI (reference sequence). The CDR3 is CATVSGGYTF. The CDR3 DNA sequence: TGTGCCACCGTATCAGGAGGCTACACCTTC.

The genes are TRBV19 and TRBJ2-1, with TRBD2 matching 7 bases. Per the germline V gene, CDR1 is LNHDA and CDR2 is SQIVND (reference sequence). With V trimmed by 1 base and J by 5 bases, 11 bases remained unmatched. The CDR3 sequence is 17 residues long. Here the CDR3 reads CASSIGPWRGSNNEQFF. CDR3 sequence (DNA): TGTGCCAGTAGTATAGGACCTTGGCGGGGGTCTAACAATGAGCAGTTCTTC.

The rearrangement joins TRBV27 to TRBJ1-4, with 8 positions matching TRBD1. This CDR3 contains 14 residues. CDR1 is MNHEY and CDR2 is SMNVEV in the germline V gene (reference sequence). V lost 9 bases to trimming and J lost 4 bases; unmatched junction nucleotides: 7. The chain's CDR3 is CASHRTGSNEKLFF. The DNA for the CDR3 is TGTGCCAGTCATCGGACAGGGAGTAATGAAAAACTGTTTTTT.

The chain combines TRBV7-9 with TRBJ1-3; the D is unclear. The CDR3 covers 14 residues. CDR1 is SEHNR, CDR2 FQNEAQ, per germline (reference sequence). Trimming pared 5 bases from V and 2 bases from J, leaving 10 bases between. The DNA for the CDR3 is TGTGCCAGCAGCCCCAGAAATCCTGGAAACACCATATATTTT. Its translation: CASSPRNPGNTIYF.

The chain combines TRBV3-1 (or the pseudogene TRBV3-2) with TRBJ1-1; possibly TRBD1 for D (5 bases). The CDR3 runs to 13 residues. Trimming left V 2 bases short and J 4 bases short, with 8 bases between. Germline V lookup: CDR1 LGHDT, CDR2 YNNKEL (reference sequence). CDR3 residues: CASSQQGSTEAFF. CDR3 DNA: TGTGCCAGCAGCCAACAGGGAAGCACTGAAGCTTTCTTT.

This chain links TRBV7-2 with TRBJ2-3, with D possibly matching TRBD2 (6 bases). CDR1 is SGHTA, CDR2 FQGNSA, per germline. The length of the CDR3 is 15 residues. Trimming cost V 1 base and J 4 bases, with 12 bases left between them. CDR3 loop: CASSLGLGGADTQYF. In DNA form, the CDR3 reads TGTGCCAGCAGCTTAGGCCTTGGCGGGGCAGATACGCAGTATTTT.

The rearrangement links TRBV5-1 to TRBJ2-1, with 8 bases aligning to TRBD2. The CDR3 extends over 15 amino acids. J gave up 8 bases and V 4 bases, and 11 bases lay outside the gene matches. Germline V gene lookup returns CDR1 SGHRS and CDR2 YFSETQ. CDR3 sequence: CASSPPGISGDEQFF. The CDR3 DNA reads as TGCGCCAGCAGCCCCCCAGGGATTAGCGGGGATGAGCAGTTCTTC.

The chain couples TRBV5-1 to TRBJ2-6, with 12 bases identical to TRBD1. Germline V gives CDR1 SGHRS, CDR2 YFSETQ. This CDR3 has 18 residues. Trimming removed 4 bases from V and 0 bases from J; junction bases left unmatched: 5. As DNA, the CDR3 is TGCGCCAGCAGCCGAGGGGACAGGGGGCTCTCTGGGGCCAACGTCCTGACTTTC. Protein sequence: CASSRGDRGLSGANVLTF.

The V and J genes are TRBV29-1 and TRBJ2-5, with TRBD1 matching 7 bases. This CDR3 is 13 amino acids long. V lost 6 bases and J lost 2; bases outside the gene matches: 6. Germline assignment: CDR1 SQVTM and CDR2 ANQGSEA. CDR3 in DNA: TGCAGCGTCCCGGGACAGAGTCAAGAGACCCAGTACTTC. Residues: CSVPGQSQETQYF. The full variable domain, rest sourced from reference TRBV29-1 and TRBJ2-5, is SAVISQKPSRDICQRGTSLTIQCQVDSQVTMMFWYRQQPGQSLTLIATANQGSEATYESGFVIDKFPISRPNLTFSTLTVSNMSPEDSSIYLCSVPGQSQETQYFGPGTRLLVL.

In this sample, this clone turned up a few times. The chain couples TRBV12-3 or TRBV12-4 to TRBJ1-5, with D uncertain. Deletions cut 6 bases from V and 5 bases from J, with 8 bases between. This CDR3 is 12 amino acids long. The CDR3 DNA reads as TGTGCCAGCAGCCCCCCGGATCAGCCCCAGCATTTT. It yields the protein CASSPPDQPQHF.

The genes are TRBV6-5 and TRBJ1-2; TRBD1 matches at 9 bases. The CDR3 runs to 12 residues. The trim removed 2 bases at V and 13 bases at J, leaving 5 bases unmatched. From germline, CDR1 is MNHEY and CDR2 SVGAGI. The CDR3 here is CASSYGTGGITF. The CDR3 DNA reads TGTGCCAGCAGTTACGGTACAGGGGGCATCACCTTC.

The chain employs TRBV6-5 and TRBJ1-1; 7 bases are a match to TRBD1. The CDR3 has 14 residues. Germline assignment: CDR1 MNHEY and CDR2 SVGAGI. Trimming removed 6 bases from V and 2 bases from J; junction bases left unmatched: 6. CDR3 residues: CASRAPGGNTEAFF. The CDR3 DNA reads as TGTGCCAGCAGAGCTCCAGGGGGAAACACTGAAGCTTTCTTT.

This rearrangement joins TRBV6-5 to TRBJ2-7, with D maybe TRBD2 (5 bases). Germline CDR1 reads MNHEY; CDR2 reads SVGAGI. Trimming left V 2 bases short and J 6 bases short, with 8 bases between. This CDR3 has 12 residues. For the CDR3, the DNA is TGTGCCAGCAGTTACCGGGCGGGCGAGCAGTACTTC. Its protein product is CASSYRAGEQYF.

This clone was observed a few times. The V call is TRBV4-2, the J call TRBJ1-1; 9 nucleotides align to TRBD1. There are 16 residues in the CDR3. J was trimmed by 5 bases and V by 1 base; bases with no gene match: 8. Per germline, CDR1 LGHNA and CDR2 YNFKEQ. The CDR3 region is CASSQGSGTGPTEAFF. CDR3 coding DNA: TGTGCCAGCAGCCAAGGTTCCGGGACAGGGCCTACTGAAGCTTTCTTT.

V is TRBV27 and J is TRBJ2-7; perhaps TRBD2 as D (6 bases). The CDR3 spans 14 residues. V was clipped by 4 bases and J by 5 bases, with 15 bases between them. Germline CDR1 is MNHEY and CDR2 is SMNVEV (reference sequence). DNA of the CDR3: TGTGCCAGCAGTTGGGTGCGGGGTTACAACGAGCAGTACGTC. It codes for CASSWVRGYNEQYV.

The V call is TRBV11-2, the J call TRBJ2-5; 7 nucleotides match TRBD2. The germline CDR1 and CDR2 sequences are SGHAT and FQNNGV. The junction had 9 bases not matched to a gene; V was cut back by 0 bases and J by 8 bases. CDR3 size: 15 residues. CDR3 sequence reads: CASSLELGGRNTQYF. In DNA form, the CDR3 reads TGTGCCAGCAGCTTAGAGTTAGGCGGGAGAAATACCCAGTACTTC.

This clone showed up just once. The CDR3 region has the DNA TGTGCCAGTAGGGAGCTGGGTGGAACAGATACGCAGTATTTT. This encodes CASRELGGTDTQYF. The chain uses TRBV19 and TRBJ2-3; D remains unclear. Germline CDR1 reads LNHDA; CDR2 reads SQIVND (reference sequence). This CDR3 comprises 14 residues. Deletions cut 6 bases from V and 3 bases from J, with 13 bases between.

The gene calls are TRBV6-2 or TRBV6-3 and TRBJ1-5; D gene unclear. The CDR3 length is 15 residues. From germline, CDR1 is MNHEY and CDR2 SVGEGT. The germline V and J ends were trimmed by 5 bases and 2 bases, with 13 bases remaining between them. The DNA of the CDR3 is TGTGCCAGCAGTATATCGACGCGGGGCAATCAGCCCCAGCATTTT. As protein: CASSISTRGNQPQHF.

The rearrangement joins TRBV11-3 to TRBJ1-1; D unresolved. The CDR3 contains 14 residues. Trimming took off 2 bases at V and 2 bases at J, with 9 bases between the two ends. Germline V CDR1 and CDR2: SGHNT, YENEEA. The CDR3, as DNA: TGTGCCAGCAGCTTAAGTCAGATAAACACTGAAGCTTTCTTT. As protein: CASSLSQINTEAFF.

V gene TRBV10-3 combines with J gene TRBJ1-5; D is unresolved. CDR1 and CDR2 from the germline V gene are ENHRY and SYGVKD. V was clipped by 6 bases and J by 0 bases, with 9 bases between them. The CDR3 contains 14 residues. DNA of the CDR3: TGTGCCATCAGCCGGGAGGGTAGCAATCAGCCCCAGCATTTT. This sequence encodes CAISREGSNQPQHF.

The J gene is TRBJ1-1, the V gene TRBV19; TRBD1 might be the D (5 bases). In germline, CDR1 is LNHDA, CDR2 SQIVND (reference sequence). The CDR3 consists of 13 residues. V lost 3 bases to trimming and J lost 3 bases, with 8 bases between them. The CDR3 sequence is CASSISGDTEAFF. For the CDR3, the DNA is TGTGCCAGTAGTATTTCGGGGGACACTGAAGCTTTCTTT.

V and J are TRBV20-1 and TRBJ1-1; 7 nucleotides agree with TRBD1. The CDR3 sequence is 14 residues long. Germline CDR1 is DFQATT and CDR2 is SNEGSKA (reference sequence). Unmatched junction bases numbered 4, after V lost 3 bases and J lost 0 bases. This chain's CDR3 is CSASVDRVNTEAFF. In DNA form, the CDR3 reads TGCAGTGCTAGTGTCGACAGGGTGAACACTGAAGCTTTCTTT.

The chain links TRBV7-3 to TRBJ2-1, with no clear D. Trimming pared 3 bases from V and 0 bases from J, leaving 6 bases between. CDR3 length equals 14 residues. Germline CDR1 is SGHTA and CDR2 is FQGTGA. The CDR3 DNA reads TGTGCCAGCAGCTTGGCTCCCTCCTACAATGAGCAGTTCTTC. It encodes CASSLAPSYNEQFF.

The chain is built from TRBV15 and TRBJ2-2, with 9 bases aligning to TRBD1. Germline CDR1 and CDR2: LNHNV and YYDKDF (reference sequence). The CDR3 is 18 residues long. V lost 0 bases to trimming and J lost 7 bases; unmatched junction nucleotides: 12. This chain's CDR3 is CATSRDVRDRVSGGELFF. In DNA form, the CDR3 reads TGTGCCACCAGCAGAGATGTCCGGGACAGGGTCTCAGGCGGGGAGCTGTTTTTT.

CDR3 loop: CASSLRLAGGLEQFF. The CDR3 DNA is TGTGCCAGCAGCCTACGACTAGCGGGGGGACTTGAGCAGTTCTTC. The J gene is TRBJ2-1, the V gene TRBV9; 13 bases fit TRBD2. Germline V gives CDR1 SGDLS, CDR2 YYNGEE. Trimming took 4 bases from V and 9 from J; bases not matched to a gene: 7. This CDR3 region has 15 residues.

This clone was picked up a small number of times. This sequence joins TRBV14 and TRBJ2-7; tentatively, D is TRBD1 (5 bases). CDR1 is SGHDN, CDR2 FVKESK, per germline. V was trimmed by 4 bases and J by 3 bases, leaving 10 bases between them. The CDR3 sequence is 13 residues long. The DNA for the CDR3 is TGTGCCAGCAGCCCTTACGACAGCTACGAGCAGTACTTC. Translated, it gives CASSPYDSYEQYF.